A selection of T cell receptor beta chains follows, all from one sample in a study of shared clonotypes between healthy human individuals. Repertoires were generated with immunoSEQ multiplex PCR, while TCRdb's copy carries only in-frame clones and drops some. This table has roughly 1 million clones, 75% to 80% appearing once. The sample was memory CD4+ T cells from PBMCs. The receptors were gathered from a man between 18 and 35 years old in good health. Some clones in this sample may be carry-over from other donors' samples. Each CDR3 is given with its conserved first and last residue. D genes are given only for firm matches. A row's size may be missing; if present it is once, few, many or a size class.

CDR3: CASNSRGQLFF; DNA: TGTGCCAGCAACTCTCGGGGCCAACTGTTTTTT; length: 11; D: -; size: -; J: TRBJ1-4; V: TRBV28
CDR3: CSVGDQFTQYF; DNA: TGCAGCGTTGGGGATCAGTTTACCCAGTACTTC; length: 11; D: -; size: -; J: TRBJ2-5; V: TRBV29-1
CDR3: CASSAKRGLAYNEQFF; DNA: TGTGCCAGCAGCGCTAAAAGGGGACTAGCTTACAATGAGCAGTTCTTC; length: 16; D: TRBD2; size: -; J: TRBJ2-1; V: TRBV5-4
CDR3: CASSRTVITNTDTQYF; DNA: TGTGCCAGCAGTAGGACAGTCATCACAAACACAGATACGCAGTATTTT; length: 16; D: -; size: -; J: TRBJ2-3; V: TRBV2
CDR3: CASSRIGTPTEAFF; DNA: TGTGCCAGCAGCAGGATAGGGACACCCACTGAAGCTTTCTTT; length: 14; D: -; size: -; J: TRBJ1-1; V: TRBV5-8
CDR3: CASRRTSLYEQYF; DNA: TGTGCCAGCAGGAGGACTAGCCTCTACGAGCAGTACTTC; length: 13; D: TRBD2; size: -; J: TRBJ2-7; V: TRBV6-5
CDR3: CASSEGASGIGTQYF; DNA: TGTGCCAGCAGTGAGGGGGCTAGCGGGATAGGGACCCAGTACTTC; length: 15; D: TRBD2; size: -; J: TRBJ2-5; V: TRBV2
CDR3: CASSVSLNQPQHF; DNA: TGCGCCAGCAGTGTCTCACTCAATCAGCCCCAGCATTTT; length: 13; D: -; size: -; J: TRBJ1-5; V: TRBV10-2
CDR3: CASSKVSQDSNQPQHF; DNA: TGTGCCAGCAGCAAAGTTAGCCAGGATAGCAATCAGCCCCAGCATTTT; length: 16; D: -; size: -; J: TRBJ1-5; V: TRBV21-1
CDR3: CASSERGLQEKLFF; DNA: TGTGCCAGCAGTGAACGGGGGCTTCAGGAAAAACTGTTTTTT; length: 14; D: -; size: -; J: TRBJ1-4; V: TRBV6-1
CDR3: CASQGQPYGYTF; DNA: TGTGCCAGCCAAGGACAGCCCTATGGCTACACCTTC; length: 12; D: -; size: once; J: TRBJ1-2; V: TRBV28
CDR3: CASGVTRAGNTEAFF; DNA: TGTGCCAGCGGAGTAACGAGGGCGGGTAACACTGAAGCTTTCTTT; length: 15; D: -; size: -; J: TRBJ1-1; V: TRBV7-2
CDR3: CASSLRAGDAPYEQYF; DNA: TGTGCCAGCAGCCTAAGAGCGGGGGACGCCCCCTACGAGCAGTACTTC; length: 16; D: TRBD2; size: -; J: TRBJ2-7; V: TRBV9
CDR3: CAISVSDPSTDTQYF; DNA: TGTGCCATCAGTGTCTCGGACCCATCCACAGATACGCAGTATTTT; length: 15; D: -; size: -; J: TRBJ2-3; V: TRBV10-3
CDR3: CASSLSDRLYGYTF; DNA: TGTGCCAGCAGTCTCTCCGACAGATTATACGGCTACACCTTC; length: 14; D: -; size: -; J: TRBJ1-2; V: TRBV28
CDR3: CASSLRGEADTQYF; DNA: TGCGCCAGCAGCTTGCGGGGAGAAGCAGATACGCAGTATTTT; length: 14; D: -; size: -; J: TRBJ2-3; V: TRBV5-1
CDR3: CASSWDGDAGELFF; DNA: TGCGCCAGCAGTTGGGACGGTGACGCCGGGGAGCTGTTTTTT; length: 14; D: -; size: -; J: TRBJ2-2; V: TRBV10-2
CDR3: CASSLQRPTDTQYF; DNA: TGTGCCAGCAGTTTACAGAGACCTACAGATACGCAGTATTTT; length: 14; D: -; size: -; J: TRBJ2-3; V: TRBV28
CDR3: CASSHDDRAHQPQHF; DNA: TGTGCCAGCAGCCATGATGACAGGGCCCATCAGCCCCAGCATTTT; length: 15; D: TRBD1; size: -; J: TRBJ1-5; V: TRBV4-2
CDR3: CASSPLDLFISGELFF; DNA: TGCGCCAGCAGCCCACTAGATCTCTTTATCTCCGGGGAGCTGTTTTTT; length: 16; D: -; size: few; J: TRBJ2-2; V: TRBV4-1
CDR3: CASSQDGTGGAQETQYF; DNA: TGTGCCAGCAGCCAAGACGGGACGGGGGGGGCACAAGAGACCCAGTACTTC; length: 17; D: TRBD2; size: -; J: TRBJ2-5; V: TRBV4-2
CDR3: CASSPPGLGYEQYF; DNA: TGTGCCAGCTCACCACCTGGGTTGGGCTACGAGCAGTACTTC; length: 14; D: -; size: once; J: TRBJ2-7; V: TRBV18
CDR3: CAISGQGPYEQYF; DNA: TGTGCCATCAGTGGCCAGGGGCCCTACGAGCAGTACTTC; length: 13; D: -; size: -; J: TRBJ2-7; V: TRBV10-3
CDR3: CASSDGTHQPQHF; DNA: TGTGCCAGCAGTGATGGGACCCATCAGCCCCAGCATTTT; length: 13; D: -; size: -; J: TRBJ1-5; V: TRBV2
CDR3: CASSLGGPTNQPQHF; DNA: TGTGCCAGCAGCTTAGGAGGACCGACCAATCAGCCCCAGCATTTT; length: 15; D: -; size: -; J: TRBJ1-5; V: TRBV7-8
CDR3: CASSLGLTVVQAGELFF; DNA: TGCGCCAGCAGCTTGGGACTCACCGTAGTTCAAGCCGGGGAGCTGTTTTTT; length: 17; D: -; size: -; J: TRBJ2-2; V: TRBV5-1